A single sample gave rise to the 3 T cell receptor beta chains below, sequenced in a study of early T cells in non-severe SARS-CoV-2 infection. TCRdb used MiXCR to reprocess the 5' RACE reads, holding one entry per CDR3 protein. The sample lists 65,000 to 70,000 distinct CDR3 sequences, about 11% occurring once. Sequencing was performed on whole blood. The receptors were gathered from an adult who was a healthcare worker with PCR-confirmed SARS-CoV-2 infection or an uninfected control (not recorded which).

This clonotype was seen many times. The chain links TRBV7-9 to TRBJ2-1, with TRBD2 matching over 9 bases. The CDR3 spans 18 residues. V was pared by 4 bases and J by 1 base, with 11 bases of the junction left unmatched. Per germline, CDR1 SEHNR and CDR2 FQNEAQ (reference sequence). CDR3 loop: CASSSTKIAGDSYNEQFF. The DNA of the CDR3 is TGTGCCAGCAGCTCGACCAAAATAGCGGGGGATTCCTACAATGAGCAGTTCTTC.

The chain couples TRBV7-9 to TRBJ1-3, with D unresolved. Germline-derived CDR1 and CDR2 are SEHNR and FQNEAQ (reference sequence). V gave up 6 bases and J gave up 2 bases, with 8 bases separating them. This CDR3 region has 13 residues. The DNA for the CDR3 is TGTGCCAGCAGAGATGGGGCTGGAAACACCATATATTTT. Encoded protein: CASRDGAGNTIYF.

The J gene is TRBJ2-7, the V gene TRBV20-1, with D possibly being TRBD2 (6 bases). Trimming left V 5 bases short and J 2 bases short, with 16 bases between. The CDR3 length is 14 residues. Germline CDR1 reads DFQATT; CDR2 reads SNEGSKA (reference sequence). CDR3 amino acids: CSASRDFGPYEQYF. DNA of the CDR3: TGCAGTGCTTCTCGGGACTTTGGGCCCTACGAGCAGTACTTC.